This TCR beta chain was profiled in a study of blood T cell repertoires in COVID-19. Whole-study context: Acute and convalescent COVID-19 samples came from the United States, Italy and Spain. PBMCs, B-cell-depleted T cells, or T cells were the source of the cDNA or gDNA that made up the material.

Methods used by the authors: Counts of nucleated cells, estimated from reference gene primer amplification, were obtained. TCRdb's table, derived via immunoSEQ multiplex PCR, lists solely in-frame clones and lacks some. V and J calls and clone size come straight from that table; D and trimming were deduced from the DNA. The sample comprises 65,000 to 90,000 clones, around 80% of which are singletons, and more than 20% rests with the top ten. The V end lost 2 bases, the J end lost 7 bases, and 15 bases lay between the germline ends. The V gene's germline CDR1 is GTSNPN and CDR2 SVGIG (reference sequence). The CDR3 has 14 residues.

The sample taken for sequencing was peripheral blood. The chain links TRBV30 to TRBJ2-1; weak D call: TRBD2 (7 bases). This receptor was taken from a man aged 55 to 70 with active or convalescent COVID-19. The CDR3 DNA reads TGTGCCTGGAGTCGGAGGGGGGGCAAGAATGAGCAGTTCTTC. Amino acids: CAWSRRGGKNEQFF.